This entry features one TCR beta chain sequence. Its antigen remains unknown. Germline V gives CDR1 MNHEY, CDR2 SVGAGI. V was pared by 0 bases and J by 5 bases, with 6 bases between. The CDR3 loop spans 13 amino acids. From the RT-PCR reads, TCRdb called clonotypes with MiXCR, one entry per CDR3 protein. This table has some 330 distinct CDR3 sequences, about 61% appearing once. The record originates from a study of yellow fever vaccine responses in identical twins. Study-wide results and caveats: Twins' vaccine T cell response reportedly seemed partly convergent, partly personalized.

The material sequenced was T cells from blood (PBMCs), unsorted or a sorted subset (not recorded which), taken before or after yellow fever vaccination (not recorded which). The chain uses TRBV6-5 and TRBJ2-3; D uncertain. This receptor was taken from a female donor who received the yellow fever vaccine. The CDR3 region is CASSYSELDTQYF. CDR3 in DNA: TGTGCCAGCAGTTACTCGGAACTAGATACGCAGTATTTT.